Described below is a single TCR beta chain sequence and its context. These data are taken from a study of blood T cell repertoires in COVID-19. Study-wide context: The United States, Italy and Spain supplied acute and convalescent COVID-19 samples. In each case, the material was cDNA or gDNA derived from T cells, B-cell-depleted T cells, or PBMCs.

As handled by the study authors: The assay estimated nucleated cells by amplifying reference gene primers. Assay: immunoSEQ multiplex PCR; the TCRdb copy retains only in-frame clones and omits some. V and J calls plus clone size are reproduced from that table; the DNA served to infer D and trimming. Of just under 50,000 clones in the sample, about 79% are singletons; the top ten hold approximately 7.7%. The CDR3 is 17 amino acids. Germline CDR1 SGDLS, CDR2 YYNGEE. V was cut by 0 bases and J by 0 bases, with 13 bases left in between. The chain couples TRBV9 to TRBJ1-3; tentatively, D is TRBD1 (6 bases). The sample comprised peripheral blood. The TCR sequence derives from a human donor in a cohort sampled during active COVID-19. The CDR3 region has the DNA TGTGCCAGCAGCGTAGGCCTTGACAGGACCTCTGGAAACACCATATATTTT. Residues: CASSVGLDRTSGNTIYF.